This T cell receptor beta chain was identified in a study of blood T cell repertoires in COVID-19. The wider study: From T cells, B-cell-depleted T cells, or PBMCs came the material, which was cDNA or gDNA.

Using immunoSEQ multiplex PCR, the repertoire was profiled, and TCRdb retains in-frame clones only, with some absent. The table records some 74,000 clones, roughly three quarters of them present only once. CDR3 length equals 14 residues. The germline CDR1 and CDR2 sequences are SGHAT and FQNNGV. V shed 6 bases and J shed 3 bases, with 9 bases lying between them. This clone was detected only a few times. The receptor comes from a human donor in a cohort sampled during active COVID-19. Sequencing used peripheral blood. The chain has TRBV11-2 and TRBJ1-6, with D perhaps matching TRBD1 (6 bases). The CDR3: CASRAQGYNSPLHF. In DNA form, the CDR3 reads TGTGCCAGCAGAGCACAGGGCTATAATTCACCCCTCCACTTT.